Presented here are 32 T cell receptor beta chains from one specimen sequenced in a study of blood T cell repertoires in COVID-19 (dated by TCRdb to about 2020). Library generation was performed with the immunoSEQ multiplex PCR assay. TCRdb took this table from immuneACCESS and kept in-frame rearrangements with V and J called. Such tables lack part of the clones; where checked against another copy, unresolved V genes explain under half of the gap, and the rest is unexplained. This sample holds 210,000 or so clones; around 80% were observed only once. The top ten clonotypes cover 4.3% of the sample. Sequencing was performed on PBMCs or T cells enriched from blood (not recorded which). All receptors come from a young man with acute COVID-19.

The V and J genes are TRBV15 and TRBJ1-1, with no clear D. Trimming took off 0 bases at V and 2 bases at J, with 7 bases between the two ends. Germline V gene sequence: CDR1 LNHNV, CDR2 YYDKDF (reference sequence). The CDR3 is made up of 14 amino acids. The CDR3 loop reads CATSRDRVNTEAFF. The CDR3 bases are TGTGCCACCAGCAGAGATCGGGTAAACACTGAAGCTTTCTTT.

The V call is TRBV5-1, the J call TRBJ1-4, with TRBD1 matching over 7 bases. CDR3 size: 15 residues. The trim removed 7 bases at V and 4 bases at J, leaving 10 bases unmatched. Per the germline V gene, CDR1 is SGHRS and CDR2 is YFSETQ. The CDR3 protein is CASALPGQNNEKLFF. The CDR3 coding sequence is TGCGCCAGCGCCTTACCGGGACAGAATAATGAAAAACTGTTTTTT.

The V and J genes are TRBV9 and TRBJ2-5; D is unresolved. The germline V and J ends were trimmed by 0 bases and 0 bases, with 3 bases remaining between them. CDR1 is SGDLS and CDR2 is YYNGEE in the germline V gene. The CDR3 has 13 amino acids. The DNA of the CDR3 is TGTGCCAGCAGCGTAGCGGACCAAGAGACCCAGTACTTC. Protein product: CASSVADQETQYF. The variable domain in full, completed from reference TRBV9 and TRBJ2-5, reads DSGVTQTPKHLITATGQRVTLRCSPRSGDLSVYWYQQSLDQGLQFLIQYYNGEERAKGNILERFSAQQFPDLHSELNLSSLELGDSALYFCASSVADQETQYFGPGTRLLVL.

This clone was counted once. The gene calls are TRBV15 and TRBJ1-2, with D possibly TRBD1 on 6 matching bases. V was trimmed by 4 bases and J by 4 bases, leaving 19 bases between them. The CDR3 is 16 amino acids. The V gene's germline CDR1 is LNHNV and CDR2 YYDKDF (reference sequence). CDR3 nucleotides: TGTGCCACCAGCAATAGCCGGGGGGCCTTCTCCTATGGCTACACCTTC. This translates into CATSNSRGAFSYGYTF.

This clone was recorded only once. The chain links TRBV2 to TRBJ2-1; 9 positions agree with TRBD2. Germline-derived CDR1 and CDR2 are SNHLY and FYNNEI. V lost 3 bases, J lost 5 bases, and 5 bases stayed unmatched. The CDR3 extends over 15 amino acids. The CDR3, as DNA: TGTGCCAGCAGTGAGAAGGGACTAGCAGACAATGAGCAGTTCTTC. Amino acids: CASSEKGLADNEQFF.

The rearrangement uses TRBV15 and TRBJ2-2; 13 bases match TRBD2. The CDR3 is 17 residues long. Germline CDR1 LNHNV, CDR2 YYDKDF (reference sequence). Unmatched junction bases numbered 6, after V lost 3 bases and J lost 5 bases. Here the CDR3 reads CATSRGGLAGNTGELFF. In DNA form, the CDR3 reads TGTGCCACCAGCAGGGGGGGACTAGCGGGGAATACCGGGGAGCTGTTTTTT. The complete variable domain, with remaining parts taken from reference TRBV15 and TRBJ2-2, reads DAMVIQNPRYQVTQFGKPVTLSCSQTLNHNVMYWYQQKSSQAPKLLFHYYDKDFNNEADTPDNFQSRRPNTSFCFLDIRSPGLGDTAMYLCATSRGGLAGNTGELFFGEGSRLTVL.

The chain employs TRBV5-1 and TRBJ2-3, with 7 positions matching TRBD2. The CDR3 sequence is 14 residues long. Looked up from germline, CDR1 is SGHRS and CDR2 is YFSETQ. Trimming removed 2 bases from V and 5 bases from J; junction bases left unmatched: 5. Here the CDR3 reads CASSFGLVGDTQYF. In DNA form, the CDR3 reads TGCGCCAGCAGCTTCGGACTAGTCGGAGATACGCAGTATTTT. Looking up the rest from reference TRBV5-1 and TRBJ2-3 gives the full variable domain: KAGVTQTPRYLIKTRGQQVTLSCSPISGHRSVSWYQQTPGQGLQFLFEYFSETQRNKGNFPGRFSGRQFSNSRSEMNVSTLELGDSALYLCASSFGLVGDTQYFGPGTRLTVL.

The chain recombines TRBV7-2 with TRBJ1-3; no reliable D call. V shed 1 base and J shed 2 bases, with 12 bases lying between them. CDR3 size: 16 residues. Per the germline V gene, CDR1 is SGHTA and CDR2 is FQGNSA. In DNA, the CDR3 is TGTGCCAGCAGCTTAGAGTCCCGCTATACTGGAAACACCATATATTTT. Translation: CASSLESRYTGNTIYF.

The V and J genes are TRBV6-6 and TRBJ2-3; TRBD2 matches 7 bases. The V segment lost 11 bases and the J segment 0 bases; nucleotides outside the gene matches: 2. The germline V gene encodes CDR1 MNHNY and CDR2 SVGAGI (reference sequence). CDR3 size: 12 residues. The CDR3 DNA reads as TGTGCCGGGGGGGACAGCACAGATACGCAGTATTTT. Translated, it gives CAGGDSTDTQYF.

The chain joins TRBV4-2 to TRBJ1-2, with D hard to call. CDR3 size: 15 residues. Germline CDR1 and CDR2: LGHNA and YNFKEQ. V lost 0 bases to trimming and J lost 8 bases, with 16 bases between them. CDR3: CASSQDPGSPAGYTF. CDR3 nucleotides: TGTGCCAGCAGCCAAGACCCAGGCAGCCCCGCAGGCTACACCTTC.

The count of this clone is one. The V call is TRBV9, the J call TRBJ1-1; 9 positions match TRBD1. J gave up 2 bases and V 3 bases, and 11 bases lay outside the gene matches. CDR1 SGDLS and CDR2 YYNGEE come from the germline V gene. The CDR3 is 17 amino acids. The CDR3 DNA follows: TGTGCCAGCAGCGCCCGGATTGGACAGGGGTTAAACACTGAAGCTTTCTTT. Encoded protein: CASSARIGQGLNTEAFF. The complete variable domain, with remaining parts taken from reference TRBV9 and TRBJ1-1, reads DSGVTQTPKHLITATGQRVTLRCSPRSGDLSVYWYQQSLDQGLQFLIQYYNGEERAKGNILERFSAQQFPDLHSELNLSSLELGDSALYFCASSARIGQGLNTEAFFGQGTRLTVV.

This clone has only a few counts. The CDR3 region is CASKTTGGSIAFF. The CDR3 nucleotides are TGTGCCAGCAAAACCACAGGGGGGAGTATCGCTTTCTTT. The chain combines TRBV5-6 with TRBJ1-1, with TRBD1 identical over 8 bases. J was trimmed by 11 bases and V by 6 bases; bases with no gene match: 12. The CDR3 loop spans 13 amino acids. Per germline, CDR1 SGHDT and CDR2 YYEEEE.

This chain uses TRBV6-5 with TRBJ2-3; D gene uncertain. CDR1 is MNHEY and CDR2 is SVGAGI in the germline V gene. This CDR3 has 12 amino acids. Trimming pared 5 bases from V and 0 bases from J, leaving 3 bases between. DNA for the CDR3: TGTGCCAGCAGTCAAAGCACAGATACGCAGTATTTT. It encodes CASSQSTDTQYF.

The chain joins TRBV2 to TRBJ2-5, with 11 positions matching TRBD2. This CDR3 contains 16 residues. Germline V gives CDR1 SNHLY, CDR2 FYNNEI. Trimming at V came to 6 bases and at J to 3 bases, leaving 9 bases not matched to a gene. The CDR3 nucleotides are TGTGCCAGCAGCCCATTAGGGACTAGCGGTGAAGAGACCCAGTACTTC. This encodes CASSPLGTSGEETQYF.

As regards this clone: Other nucleotide sequences from this sample produce the same CDR3. This chain links TRBV19 with TRBJ1-2; D call uncertain. Looked up from germline, CDR1 is LNHDA and CDR2 is SQIVND (reference sequence). CDR3 length: 13 amino acids. Trimming removed 3 bases from V and 1 base from J, with 6 bases in between. CDR3 residues: CASSIISNYGYTF. The CDR3 DNA reads as TGTGCCAGTAGTATTATCAGTAACTATGGCTACACCTTC.

The genes are TRBV11-2 and TRBJ1-6, with unresolved D. Per germline, CDR1 SGHAT and CDR2 FQNNGV. The CDR3 is 15 residues long. V lost 1 base, J lost 7 bases, and 11 bases lay in between. This CDR3 is CASSLVRRLNSPLHF. The CDR3 bases are TGTGCCAGCAGCTTAGTTCGCCGACTAAATTCACCCCTCCACTTT.

This rearrangement joins TRBV7-9 to TRBJ1-4; TRBD1 is a possible D gene (6 bases). In germline, CDR1 is SEHNR, CDR2 FQNEAQ (reference sequence). Deletions cut 2 bases from V and 6 bases from J, with 10 bases between. The CDR3 loop spans 14 amino acids. The CDR3 DNA reads as TGTGCCAGCAGCTTATGGGGGCTCGATGAAAAACTGTTTTTT. Encoded protein: CASSLWGLDEKLFF. Using reference TRBV7-9 and TRBJ1-4 for the parts outside the CDR3, the full variable domain is DTGVSQNPRHKITKRGQNVTFRCDPISEHNRLYWYRQTLGQGPEFLTYFQNEAQLEKSRLLSDRFSAERPKGSFSTLEIQRTEQGDSAMYLCASSLWGLDEKLFFGSGTQLSVL.

The chain carries TRBV28 and TRBJ1-3; D gene ambiguous. The V gene's germline CDR1 is MDHEN and CDR2 SYDVKM. This CDR3 has 15 residues. The V end was cut by 3 bases, the J end by 0 bases, with 9 bases between. CDR3: CASSFSTLSGNTIYF. CDR3 coding DNA: TGTGCCAGCAGTTTCTCTACTCTCTCTGGAAACACCATATATTTT.

This sequence joins TRBV5-5 and TRBJ1-4, with TRBD1 as a possible D gene (5 bases). Per germline, CDR1 SGHKS and CDR2 YYEKEE (reference sequence). This CDR3 has 13 amino acids. V lost 3 bases and J lost 5, with 8 bases in between. Written as DNA, the CDR3 is TGTGCCAGCAGCTCCGCAGGGAATGAAAAACTGTTTTTT. It specifies CASSSAGNEKLFF.

Concerning this clone: The same CDR3 can be traced to other DNA sequences in this sample. V and J are TRBV7-9 and TRBJ1-5; D gene unclear. This CDR3 has 14 amino acids. Germline V gives CDR1 SEHNR, CDR2 FQNEAQ (reference sequence). V lost 5 bases and J lost 1, with 9 bases in between. CDR3 sequence (DNA): TGTGCCAGCAGCCCGACGGGGAGCAATCAGCCCCAGCATTTT. This encodes CASSPTGSNQPQHF.

The chain couples TRBV4-1 to TRBJ2-2; possibly TRBD1 for D (5 bases). With 3 bases removed from V and 4 bases from J, the gap between germline ends came to 15 bases. The CDR3 has 16 residues. Germline CDR1 MGHRA, CDR2 YSYEKL. The CDR3 spells CASSHVQGAGTGELFF. CDR3 bases: TGCGCCAGCAGCCATGTCCAGGGCGCCGGCACCGGGGAGCTGTTTTTT.

The V gene is TRBV7-2, the J gene TRBJ1-2; a possible D gene is TRBD1 (6 bases). The CDR3 sequence is 13 residues long. V lost 5 bases, J lost 7 bases, and 14 bases lay in between. The V gene's germline CDR1 is SGHTA and CDR2 FQGNSA. CDR3 nucleotide sequence: TGTGCCAGCAGCCAAAAGGGGGATAGTGGCTACACCTTC. Translated: CASSQKGDSGYTF.

The rearrangement links TRBV28 to TRBJ2-7, with D tentatively TRBD1 (6 bases). V was pared by 5 bases and J by 6 bases, with 17 bases between. This CDR3 has 14 residues. Germline V gene lookup returns CDR1 MDHEN and CDR2 SYDVKM. DNA for the CDR3: TGTGCCAGCAGTCCCACAGGGACCTCTTTCGAGCAGTACTTC. This sequence encodes CASSPTGTSFEQYF.

The chain links TRBV5-1 to TRBJ2-1; TRBD2 aligns across 9 bases. The CDR3 is made up of 15 amino acids. The ends lost 3 bases at V and 9 bases at J; junction bases unmatched: 10. Germline V gene lookup returns CDR1 SGHRS and CDR2 YFSETQ. The chain's CDR3 is CASSSPGGGATEQFF. CDR3 DNA: TGCGCCAGCAGCTCCCCGGGCGGGGGGGCCACTGAGCAGTTCTTC. The complete variable domain, with remaining parts taken from reference TRBV5-1 and TRBJ2-1, reads KAGVTQTPRYLIKTRGQQVTLSCSPISGHRSVSWYQQTPGQGLQFLFEYFSETQRNKGNFPGRFSGRQFSNSRSEMNVSTLELGDSALYLCASSSPGGGATEQFFGPGTRLTVL.

For the CDR3, the DNA is TGTGCCAGCAGCCCGGGGGGCCGCAATGAGCAGTTCTTC. Its translation: CASSPGGRNEQFF. This rearrangement joins TRBV7-3 to TRBJ2-1, with D possibly being TRBD2 (7 bases). V lost 5 bases to trimming and J lost 6 bases, with 11 bases between them. Germline CDR1 SGHTA, CDR2 FQGTGA. The CDR3 sequence is 13 residues long.

This clone was counted a few times. The J gene is TRBJ1-2, the V gene TRBV30, with D possibly TRBD1 on 5 matching bases. The CDR3 is 14 residues long. The germline V and J ends were trimmed by 4 bases and 8 bases, with 20 bases remaining between them. Germline V gives CDR1 GTSNPN, CDR2 SVGIG (reference sequence). For the CDR3, the DNA is TGTGCCTGGACCGCAGGTCAGCGGGGCGGGGGCTACACCTTC. This translates into CAWTAGQRGGGYTF.

V is TRBV19 and J is TRBJ2-1, with D hard to call. Germline CDR1 is LNHDA and CDR2 is SQIVND (reference sequence). V was trimmed by 7 bases and J by 9 bases, leaving 13 bases between them. The CDR3 is 12 residues long. CDR3 in amino acids: CASNFLGSEQFF. The CDR3 DNA follows: TGTGCCAGTAATTTTCTTGGTAGTGAGCAGTTCTTC.

The chain links TRBV7-2 to TRBJ1-2; D not certain. Trimming pared 0 bases from V and 2 bases from J, leaving 4 bases between. CDR1 and CDR2 from the germline V gene are SGHTA and FQGNSA. The CDR3 runs to 13 residues. The CDR3 region has the DNA TGTGCCAGCAGCTTAGCCAAAAACTATGGCTACACCTTC. It specifies CASSLAKNYGYTF. The full variable domain, rest sourced from reference TRBV7-2 and TRBJ1-2, is GAGVSQSPSNKVTEKGKDVELRCDPISGHTALYWYRQSLGQGLEFLIYFQGNSAPDKSGLPSDRFSAERTGGSVSTLTIQRTQQEDSAVYLCASSLAKNYGYTFGSGTRLTVV.

The gene calls are TRBV18 and TRBJ1-5; 7 bases line up with TRBD1. V gave up 4 bases and J gave up 1 base; unmatched junction bases: 7. CDR3 size: 16 residues. The V gene's germline CDR1 is KGHSH and CDR2 LQKENI. Here the CDR3 reads CASSQSGTESNQPQHF. As DNA, the CDR3 is TGTGCCAGCTCACAATCAGGGACAGAAAGCAATCAGCCCCAGCATTTT.

This chain links TRBV9 with TRBJ2-1; 7 nucleotides line up with TRBD1. The CDR3 spans 15 residues. The trim removed 4 bases at V and 5 bases at J, leaving 9 bases unmatched. Germline loops: CDR1 SGDLS, CDR2 YYNGEE. The CDR3 DNA follows: TGTGCCAGCAGCACAGGGACAGAGAGAGACAATGAGCAGTTCTTC. Translated, it gives CASSTGTERDNEQFF.

The V call is TRBV18, the J call TRBJ2-3; 12 nucleotides match TRBD1. V gave up 3 bases and J gave up 6 bases; unmatched junction bases: 10. Germline V gene lookup returns CDR1 KGHSH and CDR2 LQKENI. This CDR3 is 17 amino acids long. CDR3 amino acids: CASSPLPGQGASDTQYF. The CDR3, as DNA: TGTGCCAGCTCACCCCTCCCGGGACAGGGGGCTTCTGATACGCAGTATTTT.

CDR3 sequence reads: CASSLGGYQETQYF. Here the CDR3 DNA reads TGTGCCAGCAGCTTGGGAGGATACCAAGAGACCCAGTACTTC. This sequence joins TRBV5-6 and TRBJ2-5; D is unresolved. CDR1 is SGHDT and CDR2 is YYEEEE in the germline V gene. CDR3 length: 14 residues. Trimming took 0 bases from V and 0 from J, leaving 6 bases between them.